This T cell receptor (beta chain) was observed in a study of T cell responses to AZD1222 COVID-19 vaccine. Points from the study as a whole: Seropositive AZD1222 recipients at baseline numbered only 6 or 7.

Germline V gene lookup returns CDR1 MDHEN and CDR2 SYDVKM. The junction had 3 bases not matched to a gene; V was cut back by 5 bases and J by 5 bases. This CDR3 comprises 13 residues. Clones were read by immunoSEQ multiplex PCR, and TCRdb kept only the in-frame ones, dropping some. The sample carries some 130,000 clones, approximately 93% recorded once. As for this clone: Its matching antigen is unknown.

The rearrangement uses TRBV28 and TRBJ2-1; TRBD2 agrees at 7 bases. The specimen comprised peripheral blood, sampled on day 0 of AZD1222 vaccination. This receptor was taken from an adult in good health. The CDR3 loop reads CASSTLADNEQFF. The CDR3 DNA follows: TGTGCCAGCAGTACCCTAGCGGACAATGAGCAGTTCTTC.